Listed below are T cell receptor beta chains from one sample, sequenced in a study of radiation and T cells in renal cell carcinoma. This table comes from immunoSEQ multiplex PCR, and its TCRdb copy is limited to in-frame clones, with some not included. This sample has 150,000 or so clones, with approximately 90% found just once. The sample in question was blood, obtained from a patient whose treatment included radiotherapy and nephrectomy. The source of these receptors is a woman aged 50 to 60 with renal cell carcinoma. CDR3s include the opening cysteine and the closing phenylalanine or tryptophan.

v_call	j_call	cdr3_aa
TRBV6-1	TRBJ1-2	CASSNFRTNYGYTF
TRBV18	TRBJ2-5	CASSPVRGETQYF
TRBV13	TRBJ1-3	CASSLGTQGSGNTIYF
TRBV4-1	TRBJ2-7	CASSQVGSYEQYF
TRBV7-8	-	CASSLRDEQYF
TRBV5-4	TRBJ1-1	CASSWTGEDEAFF
TRBV6-5	TRBJ1-2	CASSYSTEVYGYTF
TRBV18	TRBJ1-6	CASSPRHLGQYTSPLHF
TRBV6-5	TRBJ2-7	CASLGLLAPYEQYF
TRBV7-8	TRBJ1-4	CASSPDRGYEKLFF
TRBV29-1	TRBJ1-3	CSVETQGVGGNTIYF
TRBV7-9	TRBJ1-6	CASSLIGLSPLHF
TRBV25-1	TRBJ1-2	CASRATGQGVYGYTF
TRBV18	TRBJ2-2	CASSQRQSNTGELFF
TRBV4-3	TRBJ2-1	CASSHSHPRTPSPNYNEQFF
TRBV19	TRBJ2-3	CASNEGTSSTDTQYF
TRBV6-5	TRBJ2-1	CASKIRPSSYNEQFF
TRBV30	TRBJ2-3	CAWRFSSTDTQYF
TRBV7-9	TRBJ1-6	CASSLFLTGLHNSPLHF
TRBV5-1	TRBJ2-7	CASSQNRVHLAGYEQYF
TRBV5-1	TRBJ1-2	CASSWGPGESYGYTF
TRBV19	TRBJ1-1	CASSIGGRGTEAFF
TRBV19	TRBJ1-2	CASTSGTGGFGYGYTF
TRBV19	TRBJ1-3	CATHEWGDTIYF
TRBV29-1	TRBJ2-7	CSVGSGASYEQYF
TRBV19	TRBJ1-6	CASSSTVLNSPLHF
TRBV4-1	TRBJ2-1	CASSQEGVDEQFF
TRBV6-6	TRBJ2-7	CASKEGGSYEQYF
TRBV11-2	TRBJ2-7	CASRDSQLYEQYF
TRBV5-4	TRBJ1-6	CASRAGTDNSPLHF
TRBV4-2	TRBJ2-4	CASSQDGAGVAKNIQYF
TRBV10-2	TRBJ2-5	CASSSHRDPQQETQYF
TRBV4-3	TRBJ1-2	CASSQDSDGRGGYTF
TRBV9	TRBJ1-6	CASSGRQGNSPLHF
TRBV2	TRBJ1-4	CASVVSTNEKLFF
TRBV11-2	TRBJ1-1	CASSYREPKAFF
TRBV5-1	TRBJ1-1	CASSFGSGMNTEAFF
TRBV5-1	TRBJ1-1	CASSLNGQGNTEAFF
TRBV29-1	TRBJ2-7	CSVVSGLTLGQYF
TRBV21-1	TRBJ2-5	CASTRTGAQETQYF
TRBV5-4	TRBJ2-5	CASSTIPGETQYF
TRBV14	TRBJ2-5	CASSSSAQETQYF
TRBV11-2	TRBJ2-7	CASSLGSGGEQYF
TRBV28	TRBJ2-2	CASSFVAGGTGELFF
TRBV7-6	TRBJ1-5	CASSQGGGQPQHF
TRBV6-1	TRBJ2-6	CASKSPGANVLTF
TRBV5-4	TRBJ2-3	CASSRGLAGGTDTQYF
TRBV5-1	TRBJ1-1	CASRLTGSTEAFF
TRBV7-7	TRBJ2-2	CASSIGGLYTGELFF
TRBV6-1	TRBJ2-5	CASTFQRQETQYF
TRBV7-2	TRBJ2-7	CASSSFPGPISYEQYF
TRBV6-5	TRBJ1-4	CASSPRTGGLFF
TRBV29-1	TRBJ2-7	CSVRTPRYEQYF
TRBV30	TRBJ1-6	CAWSVTGRNLGSPLHF
TRBV5-1	TRBJ1-6	CASSLEAGFNSPLHF
TRBV6-1	TRBJ2-2	CASSAFGGTGELFF